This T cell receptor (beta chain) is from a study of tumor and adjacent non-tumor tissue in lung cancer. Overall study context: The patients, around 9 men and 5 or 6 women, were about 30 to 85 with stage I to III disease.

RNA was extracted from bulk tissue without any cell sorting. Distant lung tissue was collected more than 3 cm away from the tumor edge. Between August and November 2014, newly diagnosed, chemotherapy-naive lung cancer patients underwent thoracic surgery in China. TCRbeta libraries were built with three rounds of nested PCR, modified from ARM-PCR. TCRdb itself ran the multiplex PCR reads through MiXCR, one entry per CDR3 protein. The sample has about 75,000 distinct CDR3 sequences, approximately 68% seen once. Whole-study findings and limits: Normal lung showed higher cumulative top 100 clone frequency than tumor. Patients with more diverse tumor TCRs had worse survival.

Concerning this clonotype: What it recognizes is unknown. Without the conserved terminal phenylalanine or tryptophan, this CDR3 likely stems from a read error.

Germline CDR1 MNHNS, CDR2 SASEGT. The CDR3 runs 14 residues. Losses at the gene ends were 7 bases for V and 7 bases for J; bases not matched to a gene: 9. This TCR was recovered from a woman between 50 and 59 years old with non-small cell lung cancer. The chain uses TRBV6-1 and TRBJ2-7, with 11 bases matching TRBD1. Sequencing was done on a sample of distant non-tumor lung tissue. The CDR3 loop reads CASTAGQGALEQYY. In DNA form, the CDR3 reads TGTGCCAGCACTGCCGGACAGGGGGCATTGGAGCAGTACTAC.